This is a list of T cell receptor beta chains from one sample in a study of cytomegalovirus exposure and HLA in healthy donors. TCRdb's copy holds only in-frame clones and misses some; the assay was immunoSEQ multiplex PCR. The sample includes roughly 100,000 clones, 76% of them seen just once. The sequencing input was PBMCs. The receptors stem from a man aged 40-49 years in good health and CMV-seropositive. The CDR3 runs from the conserved cysteine through the conserved F or W. Each record gives: CDR3 protein, CDR3 DNA, clone size, J gene, D gene, V gene. The D gene is left open where the match is weak. Clone size is stated in some rows and not others, as once, few, many or a class when expanded.

CDR3aa: CASSYASGVYNEQFF
CDR3nt: TGTGCCAGCAGTTACGCTAGCGGAGTCTACAATGAGCAGTTCTTC
abundance: NA
j_gene: TRBJ2-1
d_gene: TRBD2
v_gene: TRBV6-5

CDR3aa: CAWSLAGGSYEQYF
CDR3nt: TGTGCCTGGAGCCTAGCGGGAGGTTCCTACGAGCAGTACTTC
abundance: NA
j_gene: TRBJ2-7
d_gene: TRBD2
v_gene: TRBV30

CDR3aa: CASSFGRGRDQPQHF
CDR3nt: TGCGCCAGCAGTTTCGGCAGGGGGAGAGACCAGCCCCAGCATTTT
abundance: few
j_gene: TRBJ1-5
d_gene: TRBD1
v_gene: TRBV10-2

CDR3aa: CASSSGDTDTYTEAFF
CDR3nt: TGTGCCAGCAGCTCAGGGGATACGGACACTTACACTGAAGCTTTCTTT
abundance: once
j_gene: TRBJ1-1
d_gene: NA
v_gene: TRBV7-9

CDR3aa: CAISEEGRNEQFF
CDR3nt: TGTGCCATCAGTGAGGAGGGGAGGAATGAGCAGTTCTTC
abundance: few
j_gene: TRBJ2-1
d_gene: NA
v_gene: TRBV10-3

CDR3aa: CASSLGPVGARSSYEQYF
CDR3nt: TGTGCCAGCAGCTTAGGGCCCGTCGGAGCCCGGAGCTCCTACGAGCAGTACTTC
abundance: NA
j_gene: TRBJ2-7
d_gene: NA
v_gene: TRBV11-2

CDR3aa: CASSFRGYNSPLHF
CDR3nt: TGTGCCAGCAGCTTTCGGGGGTATAATTCACCCCTCCACTTT
abundance: once
j_gene: TRBJ1-6
d_gene: NA
v_gene: TRBV7-2

CDR3aa: CASTRGGSDGYTF
CDR3nt: TGTGCCAGCACCCGTGGAGGGTCGGATGGCTACACCTTC
abundance: NA
j_gene: TRBJ1-2
d_gene: NA
v_gene: TRBV2

CDR3aa: CASSQLLSEDTEAFF
CDR3nt: TGCGCCAGCAGCCAATTGTTGAGCGAGGACACTGAAGCTTTCTTT
abundance: NA
j_gene: TRBJ1-1
d_gene: NA
v_gene: TRBV4-1

CDR3aa: CASSTPGLADSYEQYF
CDR3nt: TGTGCCAGCAGCACCCCCGGACTAGCCGATTCCTACGAGCAGTACTTC
abundance: NA
j_gene: TRBJ2-7
d_gene: TRBD2
v_gene: TRBV11-3

CDR3aa: CASSSLAGRETQYF
CDR3nt: TGTGCCAGTAGTAGCCTGGCAGGGCGGGAGACCCAGTACTTC
abundance: NA
j_gene: TRBJ2-5
d_gene: NA
v_gene: TRBV19

CDR3aa: CAWSKGRDSQYF
CDR3nt: TGTGCCTGGAGTAAGGGAAGGGACAGTCAGTACTTC
abundance: NA
j_gene: TRBJ2-4
d_gene: TRBD1
v_gene: TRBV30

CDR3aa: CASSLGGAGANVLTF
CDR3nt: TGTGCCAGCAGCTTGGGAGGGGCTGGGGCCAACGTCCTGACTTTC
abundance: NA
j_gene: TRBJ2-6
d_gene: TRBD2
v_gene: TRBV7-9

CDR3aa: CASSQGGPKETQYF
CDR3nt: TGCGCCAGCAGCCAAGGGGGGCCGAAAGAGACCCAGTACTTC
abundance: NA
j_gene: TRBJ2-5
d_gene: NA
v_gene: TRBV4-1

CDR3aa: CASRLVGLATRYEQYF
CDR3nt: TGTGCAAGTCGCTTAGTGGGACTAGCTACCCGGTACGAGCAGTACTTC
abundance: NA
j_gene: TRBJ2-7
d_gene: NA
v_gene: TRBV12-2

CDR3aa: CASSLGQGALVYEQYF
CDR3nt: TGTGCCAGCAGCTTAGGGCAGGGGGCTCTAGTATACGAGCAGTACTTC
abundance: NA
j_gene: TRBJ2-7
d_gene: TRBD1
v_gene: TRBV7-9

CDR3aa: CASSYLVGAETQYF
CDR3nt: TGTGCCAGCAGCTACCTCGTTGGGGCAGAGACCCAGTACTTC
abundance: few
j_gene: TRBJ2-5
d_gene: NA
v_gene: TRBV5-5

CDR3aa: CASRGDRGLMDSQYF
CDR3nt: TGTGCCAGCAGGGGGGACAGGGGGCTAATGGACAGTCAGTACTTC
abundance: NA
j_gene: TRBJ2-4
d_gene: TRBD1
v_gene: TRBV6-1

CDR3aa: CASSWGQGSNQPQHF
CDR3nt: TGTGCCAGCAGTTGGGGACAGGGGAGCAATCAGCCCCAGCATTTT
abundance: NA
j_gene: TRBJ1-5
d_gene: TRBD1
v_gene: TRBV28

CDR3aa: CAIKGQGRTNYGYAF
CDR3nt: TGTGCCATAAAGGGACAGGGGCGAACTAACTATGGCTACGCCTTC
abundance: NA
j_gene: TRBJ1-2
d_gene: TRBD1
v_gene: TRBV10-3

CDR3aa: CASNPGGTGINSPLHF
CDR3nt: TGTGCCAGCAACCCAGGGGGGACAGGGATAAATTCACCCCTCCACTTT
abundance: NA
j_gene: TRBJ1-6
d_gene: TRBD1
v_gene: TRBV5-6

CDR3aa: CASSGRGFNQPQHF
CDR3nt: TGTGCCAGCAGTGGAAGGGGGTTCAATCAGCCCCAGCATTTT
abundance: NA
j_gene: TRBJ1-5
d_gene: NA
v_gene: TRBV6-1

CDR3aa: CASSPGGGGATYEQYF
CDR3nt: TGTGCCAGCTCCCCTGGGGGGGGCGGGGCGACCTACGAGCAGTACTTC
abundance: NA
j_gene: TRBJ2-7
d_gene: NA
v_gene: TRBV18

CDR3aa: CASSQDLQEGNTIYF
CDR3nt: TGCGCCAGCAGCCAAGATCTCCAGGAAGGAAACACCATATATTTT
abundance: NA
j_gene: TRBJ1-3
d_gene: NA
v_gene: TRBV4-3

CDR3aa: CASRPPFRDTQYF
CDR3nt: TGTGCCAGCAGGCCTCCTTTTCGGGATACGCAGTATTTT
abundance: NA
j_gene: TRBJ2-3
d_gene: NA
v_gene: TRBV5-5

CDR3aa: CASIEREPSPYGYTF
CDR3nt: TGTGCCAGTATCGAGCGTGAGCCTTCCCCCTATGGCTACACCTTC
abundance: NA
j_gene: TRBJ1-2
d_gene: NA
v_gene: TRBV19

CDR3aa: CASSPREGSSYNEQFF
CDR3nt: TGCGCCAGCAGCCCAAGGGAGGGGAGCTCCTACAATGAGCAGTTCTTC
abundance: NA
j_gene: TRBJ2-1
d_gene: TRBD2
v_gene: TRBV5-1

CDR3aa: CASERGNEQFF
CDR3nt: TGTGCCAGCGAGAGGGGGAATGAGCAGTTCTTC
abundance: NA
j_gene: TRBJ2-1
d_gene: NA
v_gene: TRBV27

CDR3aa: CASSAHLPGIYNEQFF
CDR3nt: TGTGCCAGCAGCGCCCACCTCCCCGGGATCTACAATGAGCAGTTCTTC
abundance: NA
j_gene: TRBJ2-1
d_gene: NA
v_gene: TRBV9

CDR3aa: CACSRGRTDTQYF
CDR3nt: TGTGCCTGCTCCAGGGGCAGAACAGATACGCAGTATTTT
abundance: once
j_gene: TRBJ2-3
d_gene: NA
v_gene: TRBV30

CDR3aa: CASRDRAGNTIYF
CDR3nt: TGTGCCAGTAGAGACAGGGCTGGAAACACCATATATTTT
abundance: few
j_gene: TRBJ1-3
d_gene: TRBD1
v_gene: TRBV19

CDR3aa: CASSLFKTVSFSYEQYF
CDR3nt: TGTGCCAGCAGTTTATTTAAGACAGTTTCCTTCTCCTACGAGCAGTACTTC
abundance: NA
j_gene: TRBJ2-7
d_gene: NA
v_gene: TRBV28

CDR3aa: CASSHPGPNNEQFF
CDR3nt: TGTGCCAGCAGCCATCCTGGGCCCAACAATGAGCAGTTCTTC
abundance: NA
j_gene: TRBJ2-1
d_gene: NA
v_gene: TRBV4-2

CDR3aa: CASSELGRGGEQYF
CDR3nt: TGTGCCAGCAGTGAATTGGGTAGGGGGGGCGAGCAGTACTTC
abundance: NA
j_gene: TRBJ2-7
d_gene: NA
v_gene: TRBV6-1

CDR3aa: CASSRDRGGGPQHF
CDR3nt: TGTGCCAGCAGTCGGGACCGAGGGGGTGGGCCCCAGCATTTT
abundance: NA
j_gene: TRBJ1-5
d_gene: NA
v_gene: TRBV2

CDR3aa: CASSLQGNTGELFF
CDR3nt: TGTGCCAGCAGTTTACAGGGTAATACCGGGGAGCTGTTTTTT
abundance: NA
j_gene: TRBJ2-2
d_gene: NA
v_gene: TRBV6-6

CDR3aa: CAWSLYSGNTIYF
CDR3nt: TGTGCCTGGAGTCTGTACTCTGGAAACACCATATATTTT
abundance: NA
j_gene: TRBJ1-3
d_gene: NA
v_gene: TRBV30

CDR3aa: CASSLPTGIEQYF
CDR3nt: TGTGCCAGCAGTTTACCCACAGGGATCGAGCAGTACTTC
abundance: NA
j_gene: TRBJ2-7
d_gene: NA
v_gene: TRBV28

CDR3aa: CAWSVGQVLLAKNSQYF
CDR3nt: TGTGCCTGGAGTGTCGGACAGGTCCTTCTAGCCAAAAACAGTCAGTACTTC
abundance: NA
j_gene: TRBJ2-4
d_gene: TRBD1
v_gene: TRBV30

CDR3aa: CASSFLPAGAGELFF
CDR3nt: TGTGCCAGCAGTTTCCTTCCAGCGGGGGCCGGGGAGCTGTTTTTT
abundance: once
j_gene: TRBJ2-2
d_gene: TRBD2
v_gene: TRBV27

CDR3aa: CASARGWDRDNSPLHF
CDR3nt: TGTGCCAGCGCAAGGGGGTGGGACAGGGACAATTCACCCCTCCACTTT
abundance: NA
j_gene: TRBJ1-6
d_gene: TRBD1
v_gene: TRBV2

CDR3aa: CASSPGTGLQFIQYF
CDR3nt: TGTGCCAGCAGCCCAGGGACAGGGCTCCAATTTATTCAGTACTTC
abundance: NA
j_gene: TRBJ2-4
d_gene: TRBD1
v_gene: TRBV7-9

CDR3aa: CASSEFEGAGNTIYF
CDR3nt: TGTGCCAGCAGTGAATTTGAGGGAGCAGGAAATACCATATATTTT
abundance: NA
j_gene: TRBJ1-3
d_gene: NA
v_gene: TRBV25-1

CDR3aa: CASSSLRGSDSPLHF
CDR3nt: TGTGCCAGCTCATCCCTTAGGGGAAGCGATTCACCCCTCCACTTT
abundance: NA
j_gene: TRBJ1-6
d_gene: NA
v_gene: TRBV18

CDR3aa: CASRPDGTRSQETQYF
CDR3nt: TGCGCCAGCAGGCCAGACGGGACACGGTCCCAAGAGACCCAGTACTTC
abundance: once
j_gene: TRBJ2-5
d_gene: NA
v_gene: TRBV5-1

CDR3aa: CASSIGQGQAYEQYF
CDR3nt: TGTGCCAGTAGTATAGGGCAGGGGCAAGCCTACGAGCAGTACTTC
abundance: once
j_gene: TRBJ2-7
d_gene: NA
v_gene: TRBV19

CDR3aa: CASSPGGYGNQPQHF
CDR3nt: TGTGCCAGCAGCCCCGGGGGGTACGGCAATCAGCCCCAGCATTTT
abundance: NA
j_gene: TRBJ1-5
d_gene: NA
v_gene: TRBV7-8

CDR3aa: CASSYSSSSDEQFF
CDR3nt: TGTGCCAGCAGTTACTCGTCTAGCTCTGATGAGCAGTTCTTC
abundance: NA
j_gene: TRBJ2-1
d_gene: NA
v_gene: TRBV6-5

CDR3aa: CASSLAGGRFGNIQYF
CDR3nt: TGTGCCAGCAGCTTAGCCGGGGGGAGGTTTGGAAACATTCAGTACTTC
abundance: NA
j_gene: TRBJ2-4
d_gene: TRBD2
v_gene: TRBV11-2

CDR3aa: CASSLIRGMNTEAFF
CDR3nt: TGTGCCAGCAGCTTAATAAGGGGCATGAACACTGAAGCTTTCTTT
abundance: NA
j_gene: TRBJ1-1
d_gene: NA
v_gene: TRBV11-2

CDR3aa: CATSRDLIVRGLAVQETQYF
CDR3nt: TGTGCCACCAGCAGAGATCTCATCGTTCGGGGACTAGCGGTTCAAGAGACCCAGTACTTC
abundance: NA
j_gene: TRBJ2-5
d_gene: TRBD2
v_gene: TRBV15

CDR3aa: CASSIVWRTGHSQETQYF
CDR3nt: TGTGCCAGTAGTATAGTTTGGCGGACAGGGCACTCCCAAGAGACCCAGTACTTC
abundance: NA
j_gene: TRBJ2-5
d_gene: TRBD1
v_gene: TRBV19

CDR3aa: CASSPGTSGSYQETQYF
CDR3nt: TGTGCCAGCAGCCCGGGGACTAGCGGTTCGTACCAAGAGACCCAGTACTTC
abundance: once
j_gene: TRBJ2-5
d_gene: TRBD2
v_gene: TRBV5-4

CDR3aa: CASSQGGGAGNSPLHF
CDR3nt: TGCGCCAGCAGCCAAGGAGGGGGCGCAGGTAATTCACCCCTCCACTTT
abundance: NA
j_gene: TRBJ1-6
d_gene: TRBD1
v_gene: TRBV4-1

CDR3aa: CASSSRDSAYEQYF
CDR3nt: TGTGCCAGCAGTTCCCGGGACTCCGCCTACGAGCAGTACTTC
abundance: NA
j_gene: TRBJ2-7
d_gene: NA
v_gene: TRBV27